This T cell receptor (beta chain) is from a study of CD8 T cells in Susac syndrome. Peripheral blood CD8+ and CD4+ T cells were profiled by TCR beta sequencing. The multiple sclerosis control cohort comprised treatment-naive individuals presenting with stable or active relapsing-remitting disease. Through negative isolation, CD4+ and CD8+ T cells were obtained, while TEMRA cells were enriched using FACS. Random hexamers served to reverse transcribe roughly 0.45 to 1 ug RNA. The method of amplification for TCR beta CDR3 was immunoSEQ multiplex PCR, covering 54 Vbeta and 13 Jbeta. TCRdb called the immunoSEQ multiplex PCR reads again in MiXCR, with one record for every CDR3 protein. The table has 330,000 or so distinct CDR3 sequences, approximately 89% seen once; the top ten hold around 0.18%. This receptor was taken from a human donor with multiple sclerosis. The specimen sequenced was CD8+ T cells from PBMCs.

CDR3 residues: CAWSSTATAAEAFF. Here the CDR3 DNA reads TGTGCCTGGAGTTCGACAGCTACGGCCGCTGAAGCTTTCTTT. The chain is built from TRBV30 and TRBJ1-1; D possibly corresponds to TRBD1 (5 bases). This CDR3 contains 14 residues. In germline, CDR1 is GTSNPN, CDR2 SVGIG (reference sequence). Trimming removed 2 bases from V and 6 bases from J, with 16 bases in between.